Described below is a single T cell receptor (beta chain) sequence and its context. The record originates from a study of blood T cell repertoires in COVID-19. Study-level information: The study drew acute and convalescent COVID-19 samples from the United States, Italy and Spain.

Methods used by the authors: Estimation of nucleated cell counts relied on the amplification of reference gene primers. Some clones are missing from TCRdb's copy, which holds only in-frame ones; the method was immunoSEQ multiplex PCR. The D gene and trimming were derived from the DNA, and the V and J assignments and clone size from that table. Among roughly 300,000 clones listed, about 93% were seen once. This CDR3 comprises 12 residues. From germline, CDR1 is SNHLY and CDR2 FYNNEI. V was pared by 0 bases and J by 8 bases, with 4 bases between. The sequenced material came from peripheral blood. The clonotype comes from a woman aged 25 to 45 with COVID-19, enrolled during active disease. The rearrangement links TRBV2 to TRBJ1-4; D is unresolved. CDR3 residues: CASSEAQEKLFF. As DNA, the CDR3 is TGTGCCAGCAGTGAAGCTCAGGAAAAACTGTTTTTT.